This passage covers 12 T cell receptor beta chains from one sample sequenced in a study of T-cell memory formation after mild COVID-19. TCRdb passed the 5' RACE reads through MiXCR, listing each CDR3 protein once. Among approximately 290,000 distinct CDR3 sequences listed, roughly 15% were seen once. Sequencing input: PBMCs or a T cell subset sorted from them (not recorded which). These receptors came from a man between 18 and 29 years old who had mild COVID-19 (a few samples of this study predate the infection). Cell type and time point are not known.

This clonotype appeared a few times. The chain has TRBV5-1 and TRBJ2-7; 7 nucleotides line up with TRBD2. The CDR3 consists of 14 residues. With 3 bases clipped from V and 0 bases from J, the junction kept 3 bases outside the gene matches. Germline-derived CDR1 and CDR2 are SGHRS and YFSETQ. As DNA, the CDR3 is TGCGCCAGCAGCTCCGGGGGGTTCTCCTACGAGCAGTACTTC. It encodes CASSSGGFSYEQYF.

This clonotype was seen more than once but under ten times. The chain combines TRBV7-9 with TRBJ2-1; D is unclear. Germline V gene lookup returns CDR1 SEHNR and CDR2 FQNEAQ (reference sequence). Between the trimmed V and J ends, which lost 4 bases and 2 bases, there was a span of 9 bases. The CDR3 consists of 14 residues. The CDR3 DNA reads TGTGCCAGCAGCTGGATGGGGACCTACAATGAGCAGTTCTTC. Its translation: CASSWMGTYNEQFF.

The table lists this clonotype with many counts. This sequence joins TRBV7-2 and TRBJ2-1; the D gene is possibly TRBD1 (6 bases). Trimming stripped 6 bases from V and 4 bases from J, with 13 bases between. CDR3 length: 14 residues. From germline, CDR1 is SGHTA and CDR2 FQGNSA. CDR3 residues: CASSSDSRYNEQFF. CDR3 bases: TGTGCCAGCAGTTCGGACAGTAGATACAATGAGCAGTTCTTC.

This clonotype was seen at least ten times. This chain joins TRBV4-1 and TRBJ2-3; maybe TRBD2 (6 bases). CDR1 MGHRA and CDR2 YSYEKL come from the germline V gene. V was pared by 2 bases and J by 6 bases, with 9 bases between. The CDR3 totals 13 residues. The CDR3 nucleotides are TGCGCCAGCAGCCAACTACGGGGGGATACGCAGTATTTT. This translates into CASSQLRGDTQYF.

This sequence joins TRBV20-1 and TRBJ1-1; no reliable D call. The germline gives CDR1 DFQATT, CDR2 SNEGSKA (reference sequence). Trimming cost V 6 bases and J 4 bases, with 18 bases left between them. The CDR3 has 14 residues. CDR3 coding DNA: TGCAGTGCAATAGCCTCGGGGTTCGGCACTGAAGCTTTCTTT. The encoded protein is CSAIASGFGTEAFF.

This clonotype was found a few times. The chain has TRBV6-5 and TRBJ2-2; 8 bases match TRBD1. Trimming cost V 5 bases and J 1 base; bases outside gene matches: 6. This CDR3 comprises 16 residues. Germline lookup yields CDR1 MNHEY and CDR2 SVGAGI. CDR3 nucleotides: TGTGCCAGCAGTCCGACAGGGGACCTGAACACCGGGGAGCTGTTTTTT. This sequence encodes CASSPTGDLNTGELFF.

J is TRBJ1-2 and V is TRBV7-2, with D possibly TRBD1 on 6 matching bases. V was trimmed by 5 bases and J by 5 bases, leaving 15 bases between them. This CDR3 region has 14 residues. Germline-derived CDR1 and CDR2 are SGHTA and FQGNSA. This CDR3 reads CASSRQDGVYGYTF. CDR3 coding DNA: TGTGCCAGCAGCCGACAGGACGGGGTTTATGGCTACACCTTC.

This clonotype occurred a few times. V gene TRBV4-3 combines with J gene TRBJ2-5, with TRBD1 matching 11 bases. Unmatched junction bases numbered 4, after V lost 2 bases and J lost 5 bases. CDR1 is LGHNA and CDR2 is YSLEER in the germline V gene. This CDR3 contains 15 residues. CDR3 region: CASSQRDRGGETQYF. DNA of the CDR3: TGCGCCAGCAGCCAACGGGACAGGGGGGGGGAGACCCAGTACTTC.

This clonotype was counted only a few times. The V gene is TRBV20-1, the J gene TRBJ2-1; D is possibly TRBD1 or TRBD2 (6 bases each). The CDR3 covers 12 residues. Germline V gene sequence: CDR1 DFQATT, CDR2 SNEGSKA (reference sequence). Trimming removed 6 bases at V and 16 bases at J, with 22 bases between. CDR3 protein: CSAPPVRGAYFF. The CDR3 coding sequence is TGCAGTGCGCCTCCTGTTAGGGGGGCCTATTTCTTC.

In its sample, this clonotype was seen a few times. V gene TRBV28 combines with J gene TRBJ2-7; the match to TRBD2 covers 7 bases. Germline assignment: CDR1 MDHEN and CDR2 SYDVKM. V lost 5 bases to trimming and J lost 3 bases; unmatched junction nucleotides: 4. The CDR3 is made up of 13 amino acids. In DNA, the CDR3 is TGTGCCAGCAGTCCAGCGGGGTTCTACGAGCAGTACGTC. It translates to CASSPAGFYEQYV.

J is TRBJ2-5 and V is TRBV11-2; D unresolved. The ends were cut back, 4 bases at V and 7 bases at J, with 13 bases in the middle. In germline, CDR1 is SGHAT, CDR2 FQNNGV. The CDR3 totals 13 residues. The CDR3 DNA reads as TGTGCCAGCAGCTCAGCTCAGGCTGGGACCCAGTACTTC. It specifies CASSSAQAGTQYF.

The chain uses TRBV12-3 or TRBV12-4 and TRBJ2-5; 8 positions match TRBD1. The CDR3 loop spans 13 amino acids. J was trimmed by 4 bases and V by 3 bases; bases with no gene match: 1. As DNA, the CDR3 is TGTGCCAGCAGTTTCGACAGGGGAGAGACCCAGTACTTC. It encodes CASSFDRGETQYF.